This TCR beta chain was sequenced for a study of cytomegalovirus exposure and HLA in healthy donors. Study-wide results and limits: Segments of the TCR beta V type were, in most cases, productive about 87% or about 30% of the time in an earlier analysis. Specificity for CMV antigens was confirmed in vitro for a few of the CMV-associated chains. A later analysis found most CMV-associated TCR beta chains apparently HLA-restricted.

Worth noting for this clone: Its target is not known. The same CDR3 can be traced to other DNA sequences in this sample.

13 Jbeta primers and 60 Vbeta primers were used for the PCR. Sequencing used immunoSEQ multiplex PCR; TCRdb keeps in-frame clones, though not all of them. Found here are 100,000 or so clones, about 74% of them singletons; the top ten hold roughly 5%. CDR3 length: 14 amino acids. V lost 0 bases and J 3 bases, leaving 9 bases between the germline ends. The V gene's germline CDR1 is SGHRS and CDR2 YFSETQ. Sequenced material: PBMCs. J is TRBJ2-5 and V is TRBV5-1; D ambiguous. The receptor was isolated from a female donor in good health and CMV-seropositive. The CDR3 region is CASSLGQNKETQYF. The DNA for the CDR3 is TGCGCCAGCAGCTTGGGGCAGAATAAAGAGACCCAGTACTTC.